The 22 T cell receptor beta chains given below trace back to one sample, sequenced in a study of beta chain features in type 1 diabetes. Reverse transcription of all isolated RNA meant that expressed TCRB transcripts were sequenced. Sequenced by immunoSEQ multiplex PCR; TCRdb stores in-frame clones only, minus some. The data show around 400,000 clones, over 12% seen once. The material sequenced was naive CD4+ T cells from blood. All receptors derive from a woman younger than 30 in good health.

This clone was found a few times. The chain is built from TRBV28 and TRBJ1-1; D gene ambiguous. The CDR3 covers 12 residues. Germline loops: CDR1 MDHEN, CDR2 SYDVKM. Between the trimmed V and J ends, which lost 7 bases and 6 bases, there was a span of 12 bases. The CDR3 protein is CASIRVGAEAFF. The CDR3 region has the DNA TGTGCCAGCATTAGGGTCGGGGCTGAAGCTTTCTTT. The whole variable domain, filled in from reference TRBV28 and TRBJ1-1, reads DVKVTQSSRYLVKRTGEKVFLECVQDMDHENMFWYRQDPGLGLRLIYFSYDVKMKEKGDIPEGYSVSREKKERFSLILESASTNQTSMYLCASIRVGAEAFFGQGTRLTVV.

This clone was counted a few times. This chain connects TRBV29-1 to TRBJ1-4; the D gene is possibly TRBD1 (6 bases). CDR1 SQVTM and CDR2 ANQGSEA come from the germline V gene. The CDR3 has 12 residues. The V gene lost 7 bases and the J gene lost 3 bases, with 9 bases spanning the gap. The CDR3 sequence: CSATGPNEKLFF. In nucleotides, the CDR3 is TGCAGCGCGACAGGCCCTAATGAAAAACTGTTTTTT.

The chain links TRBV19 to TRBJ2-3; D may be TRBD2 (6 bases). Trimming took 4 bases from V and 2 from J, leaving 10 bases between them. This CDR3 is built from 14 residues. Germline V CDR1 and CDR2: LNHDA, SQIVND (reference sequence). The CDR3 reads CASSTGLYTDTQYF. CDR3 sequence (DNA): TGTGCCAGTAGTACAGGACTATACACAGATACGCAGTATTTT.

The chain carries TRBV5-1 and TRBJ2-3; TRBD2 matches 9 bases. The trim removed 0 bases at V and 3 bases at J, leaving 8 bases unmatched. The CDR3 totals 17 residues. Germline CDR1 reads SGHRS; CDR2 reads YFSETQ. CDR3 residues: CASSLVSGRSVTDTQYF. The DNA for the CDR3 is TGCGCCAGCAGCTTGGTAAGCGGGAGGTCGGTGACAGATACGCAGTATTTT.

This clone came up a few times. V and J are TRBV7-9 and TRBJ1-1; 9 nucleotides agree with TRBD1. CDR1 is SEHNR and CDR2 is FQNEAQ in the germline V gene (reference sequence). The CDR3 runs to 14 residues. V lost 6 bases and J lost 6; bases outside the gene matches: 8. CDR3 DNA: TGTGCCAGCAGTGAACAGGGGGCACGGGCTGAAGCTTTCTTT. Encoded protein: CASSEQGARAEAFF. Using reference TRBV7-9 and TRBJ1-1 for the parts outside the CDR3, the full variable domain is DTGVSQNPRHKITKRGQNVTFRCDPISEHNRLYWYRQTLGQGPEFLTYFQNEAQLEKSRLLSDRFSAERPKGSFSTLEIQRTEQGDSAMYLCASSEQGARAEAFFGQGTRLTVV.

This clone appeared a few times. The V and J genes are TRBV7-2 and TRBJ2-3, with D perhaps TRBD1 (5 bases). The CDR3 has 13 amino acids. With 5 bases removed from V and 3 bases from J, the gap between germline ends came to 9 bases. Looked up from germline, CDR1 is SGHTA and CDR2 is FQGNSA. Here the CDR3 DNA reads TGTGCCAGCAGCCAAGGGGCTACAGATACGCAGTATTTT. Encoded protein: CASSQGATDTQYF.

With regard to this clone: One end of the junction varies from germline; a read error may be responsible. The CDR3 region is CASSEAGGPGAVF. The DNA of the CDR3 is TGTGCCAGCAGTGAAGCGGGGGGGCCCGGGGCGGTCTTC. The rearrangement uses TRBV2 and TRBJ2-1; D may be TRBD2 (7 bases). This CDR3 has 13 amino acids. In germline, CDR1 is SNHLY, CDR2 FYNNEI.

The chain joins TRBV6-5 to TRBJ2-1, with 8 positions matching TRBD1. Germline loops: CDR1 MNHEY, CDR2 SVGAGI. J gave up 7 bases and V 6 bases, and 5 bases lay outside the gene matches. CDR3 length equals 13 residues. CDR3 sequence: CASSFDRGNEQFF. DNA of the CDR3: TGTGCCAGCAGCTTTGACAGGGGAAATGAGCAGTTCTTC.

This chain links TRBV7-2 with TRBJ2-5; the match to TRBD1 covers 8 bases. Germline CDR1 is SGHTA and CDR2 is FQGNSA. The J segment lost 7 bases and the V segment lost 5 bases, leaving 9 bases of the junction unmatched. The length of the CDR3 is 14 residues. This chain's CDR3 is CASSLRWQGATQYF. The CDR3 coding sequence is TGTGCCAGCAGCCTCCGCTGGCAGGGGGCGACCCAGTACTTC.

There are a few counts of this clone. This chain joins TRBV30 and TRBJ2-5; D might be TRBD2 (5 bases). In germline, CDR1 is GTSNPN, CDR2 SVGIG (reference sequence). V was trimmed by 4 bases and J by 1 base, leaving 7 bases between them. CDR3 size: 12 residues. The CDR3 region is CAWTAGQETQYF. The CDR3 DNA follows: TGTGCCTGGACGGCGGGCCAAGAGACCCAGTACTTC.

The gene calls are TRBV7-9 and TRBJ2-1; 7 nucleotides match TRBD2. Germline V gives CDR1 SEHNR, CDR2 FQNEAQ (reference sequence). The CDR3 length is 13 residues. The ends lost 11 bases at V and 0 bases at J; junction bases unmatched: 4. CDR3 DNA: TGTGCCGGGACTAAGAGCTCCTACAATGAGCAGTTCTTC. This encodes CAGTKSSYNEQFF.

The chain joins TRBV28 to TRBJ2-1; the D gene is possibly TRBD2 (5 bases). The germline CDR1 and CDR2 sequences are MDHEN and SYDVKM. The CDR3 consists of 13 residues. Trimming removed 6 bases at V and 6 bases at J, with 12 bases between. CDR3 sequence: CASRSAGGNEQFF. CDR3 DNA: TGTGCCAGCAGGTCTGCAGGAGGCAATGAGCAGTTCTTC.

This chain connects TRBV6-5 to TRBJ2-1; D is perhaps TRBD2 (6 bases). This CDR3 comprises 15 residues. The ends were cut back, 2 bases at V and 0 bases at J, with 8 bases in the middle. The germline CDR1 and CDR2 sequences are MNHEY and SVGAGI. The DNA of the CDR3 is TGTGCCAGCAGTTACCGGGGGAGCTCCTACAATGAGCAGTTCTTC. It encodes CASSYRGSSYNEQFF.

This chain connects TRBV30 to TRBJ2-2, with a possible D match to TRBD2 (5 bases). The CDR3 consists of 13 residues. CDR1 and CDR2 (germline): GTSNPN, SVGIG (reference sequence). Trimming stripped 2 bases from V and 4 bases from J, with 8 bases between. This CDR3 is CAWSRRGTGELFF. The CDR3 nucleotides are TGTGCCTGGAGTAGACGGGGCACCGGGGAGCTGTTTTTT.

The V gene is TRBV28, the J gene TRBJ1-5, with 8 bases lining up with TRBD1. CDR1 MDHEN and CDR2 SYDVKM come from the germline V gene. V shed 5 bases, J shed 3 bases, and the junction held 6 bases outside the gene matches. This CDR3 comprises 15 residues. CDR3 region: CASSPGTGFNQPQHF. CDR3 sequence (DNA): TGTGCCAGCAGTCCCGGGACAGGATTCAATCAGCCCCAGCATTTT. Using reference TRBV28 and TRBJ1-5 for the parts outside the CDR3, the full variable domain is DVKVTQSSRYLVKRTGEKVFLECVQDMDHENMFWYRQDPGLGLRLIYFSYDVKMKEKGDIPEGYSVSREKKERFSLILESASTNQTSMYLCASSPGTGFNQPQHFGDGTRLSIL.

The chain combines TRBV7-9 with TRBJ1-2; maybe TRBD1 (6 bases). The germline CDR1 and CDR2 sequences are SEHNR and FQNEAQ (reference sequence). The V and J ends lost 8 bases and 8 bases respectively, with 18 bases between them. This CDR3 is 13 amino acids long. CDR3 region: CASVPGGARGYTF. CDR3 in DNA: TGTGCCAGCGTCCCCGGGGGGGCGAGGGGCTACACCTTC.

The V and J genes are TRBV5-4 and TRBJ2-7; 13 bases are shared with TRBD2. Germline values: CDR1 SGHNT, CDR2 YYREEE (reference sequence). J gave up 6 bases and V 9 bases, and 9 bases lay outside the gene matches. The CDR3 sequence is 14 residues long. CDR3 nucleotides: TGTGCCACGGAGAAGACTAGCGGGAGGTTCGAGCAGTACTTC. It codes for CATEKTSGRFEQYF.

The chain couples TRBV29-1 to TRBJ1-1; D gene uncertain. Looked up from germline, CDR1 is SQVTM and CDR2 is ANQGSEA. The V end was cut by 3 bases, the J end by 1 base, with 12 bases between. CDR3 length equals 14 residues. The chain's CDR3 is CSVEVKGENTEAFF. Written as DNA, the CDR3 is TGCAGCGTTGAGGTTAAGGGAGAGAACACTGAAGCTTTCTTT.

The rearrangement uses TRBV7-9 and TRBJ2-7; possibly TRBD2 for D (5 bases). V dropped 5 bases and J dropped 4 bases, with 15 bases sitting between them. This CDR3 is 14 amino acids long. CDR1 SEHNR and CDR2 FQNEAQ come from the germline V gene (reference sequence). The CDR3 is CASSDRASGYEQYF. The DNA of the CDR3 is TGTGCCAGCAGCGACCGGGCCAGCGGTTACGAGCAGTACTTC.

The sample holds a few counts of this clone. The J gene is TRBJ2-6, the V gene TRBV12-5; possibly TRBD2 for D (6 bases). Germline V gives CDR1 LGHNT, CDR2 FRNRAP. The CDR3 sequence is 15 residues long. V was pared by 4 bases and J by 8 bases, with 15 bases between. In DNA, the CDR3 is TGTGCTAGTGGTTCCGGGACTCCGGGGTCCAACGTCCTGACTTTC. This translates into CASGSGTPGSNVLTF. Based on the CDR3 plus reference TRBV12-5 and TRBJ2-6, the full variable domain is DARVTQTPRHKVTEMGQEVTMRCQPILGHNTVFWYRQTMMQGLELLAYFRNRAPLDDSGMPKDRFSAEMPDATLATLKIQPSEPRDSAVYFCASGSGTPGSNVLTFGAGSRLTVL.

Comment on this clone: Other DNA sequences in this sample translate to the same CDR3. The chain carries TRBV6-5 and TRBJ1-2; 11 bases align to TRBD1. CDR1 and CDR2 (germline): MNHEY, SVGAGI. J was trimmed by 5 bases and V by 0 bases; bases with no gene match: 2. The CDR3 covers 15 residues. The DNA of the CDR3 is TGTGCCAGCAGTTACTCGGGACAGGGGGGGTATGGCTACACCTTC. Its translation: CASSYSGQGGYGYTF.

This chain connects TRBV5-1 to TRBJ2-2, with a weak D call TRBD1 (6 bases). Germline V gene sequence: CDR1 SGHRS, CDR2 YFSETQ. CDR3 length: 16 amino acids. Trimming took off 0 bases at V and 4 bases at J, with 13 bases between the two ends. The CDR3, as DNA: TGCGCCAGCAGCTTGGGACAGGAGATGATCACCGGGGAGCTGTTTTTT. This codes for CASSLGQEMITGELFF.